This T cell receptor beta chain came from a study of cytomegalovirus exposure and HLA in healthy donors. In the study overall: Earlier sequencing of 150 million to 200 million T cells yielded 90 million to 140 million unique TCR beta sequences.

Concerning this clone: Its specificity is unknown.

PCR amplification relied on 60 Vbeta primers (plus 13 Jbeta primers). Libraries were prepared by immunoSEQ multiplex PCR; TCRdb keeps only in-frame clonotypes and omits some of them. Altogether under 250,000 clones are present, approximately 78% being singletons, with the ten largest covering 3.8%. Findings and caveats of the study: Donors belonging to an Asian-associated ancestry cluster reportedly showed fewer N-insertions in productive TCRs than the roughly 670-donor mean, according to what a later analysis found. Testing in vitro showed three CMV-associated chains specific for CMV antigens.

Germline V lookup: CDR1 LNHNV, CDR2 YYDKDF (reference sequence). The CDR3 totals 14 residues. Trimming took 0 bases from V and 4 from J; bases not matched to a gene: 2. The sequence was obtained from a male donor in good health and CMV-seronegative. The sequencing input was PBMCs. The chain carries TRBV15 and TRBJ1-1; 7 bases agree with TRBD1. In DNA form, the CDR3 reads TGTGCCACCAGCAGAGAACAGGGGATCACTGAAGCTTTCTTT. It yields the protein CATSREQGITEAFF.